This T cell receptor (beta chain) is from a study of blood T cell repertoires in COVID-19. Germline CDR1 is SGHRS and CDR2 is YFSETQ. V was trimmed by 4 bases and J by 5 bases, leaving 10 bases between them. The CDR3 has 13 residues. Recovered Cohort 3 donors showed two negative PCRs, clearance, or symptom resolution. This clone was detected a few times. Original processing methods: By means of reference gene primer amplification, nucleated cell counts were estimated. Assay: immunoSEQ multiplex PCR; the TCRdb copy retains only in-frame clones and omits some. D and trimming were read from the DNA, whereas the V and J calls and clone size are those reported in that table. The repertoire holds 250,000 or so clones, roughly 86% seen once, with about 2.7% in the top ten.

The clonotype was recovered from a woman aged 18-29 years who had recovered from COVID-19. Sequenced: PBMCs or T cells enriched from blood (not recorded which). The chain links TRBV5-1 to TRBJ2-1; D possibly corresponds to TRBD1 (5 bases). This CDR3 is CASSLDSNNEQFF. DNA of the CDR3: TGCGCCAGCAGCCTCGACAGCAACAATGAGCAGTTCTTC.